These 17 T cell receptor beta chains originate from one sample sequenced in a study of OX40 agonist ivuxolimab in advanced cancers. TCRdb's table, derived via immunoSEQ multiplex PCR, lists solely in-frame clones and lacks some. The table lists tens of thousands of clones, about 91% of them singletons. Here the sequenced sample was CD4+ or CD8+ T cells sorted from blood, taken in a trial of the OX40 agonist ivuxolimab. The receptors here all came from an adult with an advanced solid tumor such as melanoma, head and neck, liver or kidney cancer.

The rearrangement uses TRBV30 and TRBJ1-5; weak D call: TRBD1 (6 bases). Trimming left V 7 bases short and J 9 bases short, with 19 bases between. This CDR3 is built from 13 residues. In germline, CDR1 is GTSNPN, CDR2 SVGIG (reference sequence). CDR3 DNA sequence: TGTGCCTTGAGCGGGGGGGCGGGGTGGCCCCAGCATTTT. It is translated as CALSGGAGWPQHF.

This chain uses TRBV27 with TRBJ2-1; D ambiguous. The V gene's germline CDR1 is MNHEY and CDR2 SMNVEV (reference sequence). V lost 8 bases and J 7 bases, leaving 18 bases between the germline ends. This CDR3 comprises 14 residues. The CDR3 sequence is CASRDTLVRNEQFF. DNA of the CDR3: TGTGCCAGCCGAGATACTCTAGTCAGAAATGAGCAGTTCTTC.

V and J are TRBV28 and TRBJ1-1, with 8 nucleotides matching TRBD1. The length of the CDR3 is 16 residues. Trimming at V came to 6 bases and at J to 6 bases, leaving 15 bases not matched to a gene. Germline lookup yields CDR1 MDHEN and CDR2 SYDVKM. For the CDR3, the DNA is TGTGCCAGCAGCCGCGTCAGGGGGCACGAAAGTTCTGAAGCTTTCTTT. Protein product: CASSRVRGHESSEAFF.

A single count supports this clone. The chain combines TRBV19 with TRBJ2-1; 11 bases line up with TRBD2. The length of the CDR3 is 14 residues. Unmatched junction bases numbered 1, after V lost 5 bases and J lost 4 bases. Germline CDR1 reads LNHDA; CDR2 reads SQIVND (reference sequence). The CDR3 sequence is CASSASGRYNEQFF. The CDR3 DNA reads TGTGCCAGTAGTGCTAGCGGGAGGTACAATGAGCAGTTCTTC.

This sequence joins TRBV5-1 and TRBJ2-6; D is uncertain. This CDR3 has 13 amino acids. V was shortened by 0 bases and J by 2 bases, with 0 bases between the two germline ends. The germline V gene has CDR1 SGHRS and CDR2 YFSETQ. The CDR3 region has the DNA TGCGCCAGCAGCTTGGCTGGGGCCAACGTCCTGACTTTC. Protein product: CASSLAGANVLTF.

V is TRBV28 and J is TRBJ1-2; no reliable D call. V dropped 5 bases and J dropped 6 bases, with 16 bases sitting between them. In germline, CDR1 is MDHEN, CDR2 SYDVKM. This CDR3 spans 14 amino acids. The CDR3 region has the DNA TGTGCCAGCAGTCTCTTTGGGCAGGCGGATGGCTACACCTTC. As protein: CASSLFGQADGYTF.

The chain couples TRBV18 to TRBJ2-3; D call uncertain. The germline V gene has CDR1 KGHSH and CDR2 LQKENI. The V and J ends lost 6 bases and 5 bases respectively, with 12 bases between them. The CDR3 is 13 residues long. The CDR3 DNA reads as TGTGCCAGCTCCCTAGGTTTCGGAGATACGCAGTATTTT. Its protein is CASSLGFGDTQYF.

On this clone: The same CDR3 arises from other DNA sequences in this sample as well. The CDR3 reads CSATDYEQYF. The CDR3, as DNA: TGCAGTGCTACGGACTACGAGCAGTACTTC. The chain links TRBV20-1 to TRBJ2-7; D is unclear. Trimming cost V 4 bases and J 3 bases, with 4 bases left between them. This CDR3 spans 10 amino acids. The V gene's germline CDR1 is DFQATT and CDR2 SNEGSKA (reference sequence).

In DNA, the CDR3 is TGTGCCAGCAGTACAGGAGTCAACACCGGGGAGCTGTTTTTT. Translated, it gives CASSTGVNTGELFF. This chain joins TRBV9 and TRBJ2-2; TRBD1 is a possible D gene (5 bases). This CDR3 is built from 14 residues. Germline V gene data show CDR1 as SGDLS and CDR2 as YYNGEE. The germline V and J ends were trimmed by 5 bases and 2 bases, with 10 bases remaining between them.

CDR3 protein: CASSEALGQGAHNEQFF. CDR3 bases: TGTGCCAGCAGTGAAGCCTTAGGACAGGGGGCTCACAATGAGCAGTTCTTC. The gene calls are TRBV2 and TRBJ2-1, with 11 bases aligning to TRBD1. Per germline, CDR1 SNHLY and CDR2 FYNNEI. This CDR3 spans 17 amino acids. With V trimmed by 0 bases and J by 5 bases, 6 bases remained unmatched.

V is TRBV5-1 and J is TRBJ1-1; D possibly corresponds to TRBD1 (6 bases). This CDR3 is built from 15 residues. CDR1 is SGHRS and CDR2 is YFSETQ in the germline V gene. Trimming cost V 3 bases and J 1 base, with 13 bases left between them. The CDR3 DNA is TGCGCCAGCAGCTCCGAGGGACAAACGAACACTGAAGCTTTCTTT. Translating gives CASSSEGQTNTEAFF.

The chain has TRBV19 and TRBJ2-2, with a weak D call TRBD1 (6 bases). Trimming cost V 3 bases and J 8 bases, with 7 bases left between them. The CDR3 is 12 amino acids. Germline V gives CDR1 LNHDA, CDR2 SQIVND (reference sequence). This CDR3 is CASSIRGGELFF. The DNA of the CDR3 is TGTGCCAGTAGTATCAGGGGAGGGGAGCTGTTTTTT.

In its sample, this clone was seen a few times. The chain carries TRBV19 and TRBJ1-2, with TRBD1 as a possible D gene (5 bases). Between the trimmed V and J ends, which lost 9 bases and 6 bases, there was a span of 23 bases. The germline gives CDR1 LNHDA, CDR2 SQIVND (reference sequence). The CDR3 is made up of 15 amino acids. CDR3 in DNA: TGTGCCAGCTCGAGCGGGGCTACAGGAACTAATGGCTACACCTTC. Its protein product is CASSSGATGTNGYTF.

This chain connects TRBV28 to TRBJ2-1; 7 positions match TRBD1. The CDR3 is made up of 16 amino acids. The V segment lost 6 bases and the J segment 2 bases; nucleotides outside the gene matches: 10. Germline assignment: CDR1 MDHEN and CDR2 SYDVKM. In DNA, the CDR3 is TGTGCCAGCAGCCCCTCCGGGACAGCGACCTACAATGAGCAGTTCTTC. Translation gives CASSPSGTATYNEQFF.

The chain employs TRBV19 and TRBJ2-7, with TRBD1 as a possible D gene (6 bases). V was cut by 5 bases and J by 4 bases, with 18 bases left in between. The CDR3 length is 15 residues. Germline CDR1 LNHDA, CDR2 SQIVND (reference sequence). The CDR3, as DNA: TGTGCCAGTAGTCCTACGACAGGAGTTCTTTACGAGCAGTACTTC. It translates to CASSPTTGVLYEQYF.

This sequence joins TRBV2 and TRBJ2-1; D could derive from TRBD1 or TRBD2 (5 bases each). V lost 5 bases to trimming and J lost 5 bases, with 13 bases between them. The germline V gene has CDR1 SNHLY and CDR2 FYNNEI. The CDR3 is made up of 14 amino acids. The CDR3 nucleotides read TGTGCCAGCAGTTGGGGGATAATCGACAATGAGCAGTTCTTC. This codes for CASSWGIIDNEQFF.

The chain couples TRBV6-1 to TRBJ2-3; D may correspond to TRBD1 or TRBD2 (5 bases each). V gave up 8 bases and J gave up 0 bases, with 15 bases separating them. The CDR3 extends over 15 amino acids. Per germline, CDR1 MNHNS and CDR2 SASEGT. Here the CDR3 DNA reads TGTGCCAGCTCCCCCGGGACCTATAGCACAGATACGCAGTATTTT. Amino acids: CASSPGTYSTDTQYF.